The rows below give T cell receptor beta chains drawn from one sample of a study of OX40 agonist ivuxolimab in advanced cancers. Using immunoSEQ multiplex PCR, the repertoire was profiled, and TCRdb retains in-frame clones only, with some absent. Seen here are tens of thousands of clones, 70% to 80% observed once, and the top ten hold roughly 14%. The sample in question was CD4+ or CD8+ T cells sorted from blood, obtained in a trial of the OX40 agonist ivuxolimab. The receptors stem from an adult with an advanced solid tumor such as melanoma, head and neck, liver or kidney cancer. The conserved cysteine and the conserved F or W are not part of the CDR3 here. Each record gives: clone size, V gene, J gene, CDR3 protein. Clone size is shown for a subset of rows, as once, few, many or a class of expanded clone.

>NA|TRBV2|TRBJ2-3
ASSPSAGLPHRDTQY
>NA|TRBV5-4|TRBJ1-1
ASILQGRGGTEAF
>NA|TRBV5-6|TRBJ1-6
ASSLDVKNNSPLH
>NA|TRBV5-6|TRBJ2-7
ASSSWGSSYEQY
>NA|TRBV27|TRBJ2-5
ASRRNGQGVGETQY
>NA|TRBV10-3|TRBJ2-7
AISQETVNPYEQY
>NA|TRBV7-9|TRBJ1-1
ASSQGQLNTEAF
>NA|TRBV7-6|TRBJ1-2
ASSSGGADGYT
>NA|TRBV5-1|TRBJ1-2
ASSLDGNGYT
>NA|TRBV18|TRBJ1-5
ASSLPGTGLVGNQPQH
>NA|TRBV7-2|TRBJ1-4
ASSPTRGSLGEKLF
>few|TRBV7-7|TRBJ2-3
ASSQSSGADTQY
>NA|TRBV5-6|TRBJ1-6
ASSLVRGGYNSPLH
>NA|TRBV15|TRBJ2-4
ATGETGAIQY
>NA|TRBV13|TRBJ1-4
ASSPERRGEKLF
>NA|TRBV6-5|TRBJ1-1
ASTLTNYMNTEAF
>NA|TRBV4-2|TRBJ2-7
ASSQDRGTYEQY
>NA|TRBV30|TRBJ2-7
AWNGLEYEQY
>NA|TRBV6-1|TRBJ1-1
ASIRGTEAF
>few|TRBV4-1|TRBJ1-5
ASSQSPLGYQPQH
>NA|TRBV9|TRBJ2-2
ASSPALRQITGELF
>NA|TRBV19|TRBJ1-5
ASSIREGGWSNQPQH
>NA|TRBV2|TRBJ1-2
ASGDQGRDGYT
>NA|TRBV7-8|TRBJ1-3
ASSLPRQGTISGNTIY
>NA|TRBV18|TRBJ2-2
ASSPSPGGGSTGELF
>NA|TRBV10-3|TRBJ2-2
AIRTSQNTGELF